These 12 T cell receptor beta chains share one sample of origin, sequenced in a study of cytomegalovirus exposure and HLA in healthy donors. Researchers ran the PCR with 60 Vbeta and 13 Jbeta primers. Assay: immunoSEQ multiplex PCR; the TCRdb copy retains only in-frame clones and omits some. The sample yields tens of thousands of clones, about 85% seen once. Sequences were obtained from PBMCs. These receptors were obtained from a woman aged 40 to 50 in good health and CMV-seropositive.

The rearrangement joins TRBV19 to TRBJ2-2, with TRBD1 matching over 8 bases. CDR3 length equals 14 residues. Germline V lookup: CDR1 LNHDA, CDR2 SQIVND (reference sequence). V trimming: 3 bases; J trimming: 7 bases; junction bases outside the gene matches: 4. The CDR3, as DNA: TGTGCCAGTAGTATTGGGGGACAGGTCGGGGAGCTGTTTTTT. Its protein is CASSIGGQVGELFF.

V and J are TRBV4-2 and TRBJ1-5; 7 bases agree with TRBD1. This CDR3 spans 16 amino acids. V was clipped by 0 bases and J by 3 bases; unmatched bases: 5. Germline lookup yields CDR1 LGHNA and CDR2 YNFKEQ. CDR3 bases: TGTGCCAGCAGCCAAGAGGGACAGCTTATCAATCAGCCCCAGCATTTT. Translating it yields CASSQEGQLINQPQHF.

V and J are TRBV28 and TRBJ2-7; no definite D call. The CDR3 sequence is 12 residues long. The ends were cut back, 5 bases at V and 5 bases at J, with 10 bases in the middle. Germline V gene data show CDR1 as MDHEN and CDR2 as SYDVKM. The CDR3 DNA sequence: TGTGCCAGCAGTCCAAACAGTGACGAGCAGTACTTC. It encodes CASSPNSDEQYF.

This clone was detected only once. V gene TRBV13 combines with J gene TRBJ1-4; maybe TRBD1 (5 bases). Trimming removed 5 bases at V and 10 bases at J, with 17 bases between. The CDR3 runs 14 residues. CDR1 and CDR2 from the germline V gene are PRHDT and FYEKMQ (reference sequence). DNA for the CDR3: TGTGCCAGCAGCCTGGGGCCTGAGGTCGGAAAACTGTTTTTT. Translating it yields CASSLGPEVGKLFF. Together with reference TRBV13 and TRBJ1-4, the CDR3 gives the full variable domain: AAGVIQSPRHLIKEKRETATLKCYPIPRHDTVYWYQQGPGQDPQFLISFYEKMQSDKGSIPDRFSAQQFSDYHSELNMSSLELGDSALYFCASSLGPEVGKLFFGSGTQLSVL.

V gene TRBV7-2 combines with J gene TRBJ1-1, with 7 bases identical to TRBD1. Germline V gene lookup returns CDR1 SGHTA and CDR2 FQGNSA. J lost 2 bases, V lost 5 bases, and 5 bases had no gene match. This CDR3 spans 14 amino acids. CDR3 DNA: TGTGCCAGCAGCCGCGAGGGGGCAAACACTGAAGCTTTCTTT. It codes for CASSREGANTEAFF.

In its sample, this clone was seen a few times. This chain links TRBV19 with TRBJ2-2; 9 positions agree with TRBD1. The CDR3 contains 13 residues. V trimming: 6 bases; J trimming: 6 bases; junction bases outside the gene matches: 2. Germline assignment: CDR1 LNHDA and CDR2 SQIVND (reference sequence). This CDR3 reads CASRGTGPGELFF. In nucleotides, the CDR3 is TGTGCCAGTAGGGGGACAGGGCCCGGGGAGCTGTTTTTT.

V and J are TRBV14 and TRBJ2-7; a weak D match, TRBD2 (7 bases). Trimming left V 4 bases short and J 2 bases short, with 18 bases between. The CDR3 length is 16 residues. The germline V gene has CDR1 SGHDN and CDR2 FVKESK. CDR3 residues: CASSPLDPGGAYEQYF. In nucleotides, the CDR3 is TGTGCCAGCAGCCCGCTGGACCCGGGGGGCGCCTACGAGCAGTACTTC.

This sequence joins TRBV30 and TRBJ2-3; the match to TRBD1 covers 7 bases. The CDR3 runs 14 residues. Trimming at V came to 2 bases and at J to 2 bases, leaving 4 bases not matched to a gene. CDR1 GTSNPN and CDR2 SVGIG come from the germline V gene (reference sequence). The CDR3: CAWSPGGSTDTQYF. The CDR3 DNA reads TGTGCCTGGAGTCCAGGGGGTTCCACAGATACGCAGTATTTT.

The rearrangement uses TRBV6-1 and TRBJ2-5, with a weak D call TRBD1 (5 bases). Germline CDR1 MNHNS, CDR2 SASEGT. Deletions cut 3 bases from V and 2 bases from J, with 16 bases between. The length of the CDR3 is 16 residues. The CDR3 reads CASSEEQYRGQETQYF. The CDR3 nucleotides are TGTGCCAGCAGTGAGGAACAATATAGGGGACAAGAGACCCAGTACTTC.

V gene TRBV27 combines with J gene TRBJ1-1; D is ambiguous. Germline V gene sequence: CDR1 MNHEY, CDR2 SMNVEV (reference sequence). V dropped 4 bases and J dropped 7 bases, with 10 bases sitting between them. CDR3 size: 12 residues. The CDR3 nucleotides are TGTGCCAGCAGTTCTTACGGGATTGAAGCTTTCTTT. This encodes CASSSYGIEAFF.

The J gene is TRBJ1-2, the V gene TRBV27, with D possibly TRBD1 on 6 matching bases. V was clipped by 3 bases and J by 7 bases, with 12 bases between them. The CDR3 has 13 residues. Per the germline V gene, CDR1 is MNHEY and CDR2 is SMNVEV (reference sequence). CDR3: CASSFQGMAGYTF. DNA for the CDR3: TGTGCCAGCAGTTTCCAGGGGATGGCTGGCTACACCTTC.

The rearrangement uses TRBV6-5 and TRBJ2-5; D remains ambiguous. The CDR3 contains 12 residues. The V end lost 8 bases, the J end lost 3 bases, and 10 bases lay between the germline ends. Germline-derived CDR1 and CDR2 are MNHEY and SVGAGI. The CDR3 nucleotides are TGTGCCAGCGGAGACCCTGAAGAGACCCAGTACTTC. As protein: CASGDPEETQYF.